The source of this T cell receptor (beta chain) is a study of blood T cell repertoires in COVID-19. Across the whole study: PBMCs, B-cell-depleted T cells, or T cells were the source of the cDNA or gDNA that made up the material.

The protocol was immunoSEQ multiplex PCR, while the TCRdb copy is restricted to in-frame clones and leaves out a portion. The sample has about 130,000 clones; 70% to 85% are singletons. Trimming shortened V by 5 bases and J by 2 bases, and 12 bases separated the two germline ends. The CDR3 is made up of 14 amino acids. CDR1 is SGHVS, CDR2 FQNEAQ, per germline. This rearrangement joins TRBV7-8 to TRBJ1-2; D not certain. Sequencing used peripheral blood. The receptor's source is an elderly woman with acute or convalescent COVID-19. Here the CDR3 reads CASSPAAGNYGYTF. Written as DNA, the CDR3 is TGTGCCAGCAGCCCAGCGGCGGGGAACTATGGCTACACCTTC. Filled out from reference TRBV7-8 and TRBJ1-2, the complete variable domain reads GAGVSQSPRYKVAKRGQDVALRCDPISGHVSLFWYQQALGQGPEFLTYFQNEAQLDKSGLPSDRFFAERPEGSVSTLKIQRTQQEDSAVYLCASSPAAGNYGYTFGSGTRLTVV.